This TCR beta chain was identified during a study of post-analysis software for immune sequencing data. Study findings and constraints: Five or six TRBV segments were more frequent in patients than controls; TRBV5-6, TRBV5-1 and TRBV20-1 belonged to this group. Samples from one preparation batch, clustered by F measure, grouped strongly together.

Notes on this clonotype: What it binds is unknown.

V was trimmed by 5 bases and J by 4 bases, leaving 17 bases between them. The CDR3 is 15 amino acids. Germline V lookup: CDR1 SGHTA, CDR2 FQGNSA. Carried by the TCR beta cDNA libraries were unique molecular identifiers. Some 500,000 cDNA molecules were recovered from an input of about 0.9 to 11 million T cells. Via MiXCR, TCRdb re-called the PCR reads, giving one row per CDR3 protein. Of approximately 770,000 distinct CDR3 sequences listed, 40% to 55% were seen once; the top ten hold roughly 5.2%. This clonotype originated in a girl aged 5 to 17 with multiple sclerosis. What was sequenced was blood. This chain connects TRBV7-2 to TRBJ1-2, with TRBD1 as a possible D gene (6 bases). The CDR3 sequence: CASSLTGKSGYGYTF. The CDR3 coding sequence is TGTGCCAGCAGCCTAACAGGGAAATCGGGCTATGGCTACACCTTC.